This T cell receptor beta chain was sequenced in a study of spatial heterogeneity in lung cancer. Study at large: Combinations of a unique TCR and a UMI were tallied in raw reads, and on average each appeared more than ten times.

General study results and limits: The number of expanded tumor alpha and beta chains correlated with mutation number. It was estimated that coverage of tumor T cells reached about 7.4% for alpha chains and around 14% for beta chains. Counts for ubiquitous and regional expanded TCRs went along with ubiquitous and regional nonsynonymous mutations, respectively.

Via MiXCR, TCRdb re-called the 5' RACE reads, giving one row per CDR3 protein. The data contain approximately 9,000 distinct CDR3 sequences, 4.5% of them seen just once; the ten biggest clones take up 11%. The CDR3 has 15 residues. The germline gives CDR1 SGHRS, CDR2 YFSETQ. Losses at the gene ends were 5 bases for V and 6 bases for J; bases not matched to a gene: 6. This clonotype has a count of ten or more. As yet, its antigen is unknown. Time point in this sample: sample taken at primary tumor resection. Sequencing was performed on whole RNA extracted from tumor and nontumor lung tissue, or from frozen PBMC, and the material was left unsorted.

Sequencing used lung tumor tissue, obtained at surgery. The chain links TRBV5-1 to TRBJ2-2, with 11 bases lining up with TRBD2. This receptor was obtained from a female donor with early-stage non-small cell lung cancer. This CDR3 reads CASRSGTSGSGELFF. For the CDR3, the DNA is TGCGCCAGCAGATCCGGGACTAGCGGTTCCGGGGAGCTGTTTTTT.